This entry concerns a single TCR beta chain. Clinical history reported by participants formed the basis on which cohorts were assigned. TCRdb's copy holds only in-frame clones and misses some; the assay was immunoSEQ multiplex PCR. Altogether 400,000 to 550,000 clones are present, roughly 85% being singletons, with the ten largest covering just under 2%. This entry comes from a study of blood T cell repertoires in COVID-19. V shed 5 bases, J shed 5 bases, and the junction held 8 bases outside the gene matches. Germline assignment: CDR1 SGHAT and CDR2 FQNNGV. The length of the CDR3 is 14 residues. The clonotype was recovered from a woman younger than 30 with acute COVID-19. The sequenced sample consisted of PBMCs or T cells enriched from blood (not recorded which). The rearrangement uses TRBV11-2 and TRBJ2-5, with TRBD1 identical over 7 bases. The CDR3 loop reads CASSPQYRGETQYF. In DNA form, the CDR3 reads TGTGCCAGCAGCCCACAATACAGGGGTGAGACCCAGTACTTC.